The T cell receptor beta chain described here comes from a study of regulatory T cells in long-lasting Graves disease. Study-wide points: Persistent Graves' disease cases displayed lower TCR diversity than newly diagnosed ones.

Turning to this clonotype: What it binds is unknown.

HTBI primers from iRepertoire and Arm-PCR of CDR3 regions yielded the TCR beta libraries. TCRdb analysed the multiplex PCR reads with MiXCR anew, one entry per CDR3 protein. The data hold about 430,000 distinct CDR3 sequences, with about 15% observed a single time. Germline trimming cut 3 bases from V and 7 bases from J; bases unmatched to any gene: 3. Germline V lookup: CDR1 MNHGY, CDR2 SVAAGI. CDR3 length equals 15 residues. Time point reported: newly diagnosed GD, antithyroid drugs for less than 3 months. Extracted PBMC RNA gave rise to the TCR library. In each case, Graves' disease was diagnosed per American Thyroid Association guidelines. These same data were also listed under a study on T cells in Graves' hyperthyroidism and ophthalmopathy. Per that study: The HTBI primer set was used in a first-round RT-PCR of the TCR CDR3.

This sequence originates from a woman aged 40-49 years with Graves disease. Sequencing was performed on peripheral blood mononuclear cells (PBMCs), taken at new diagnosis, from a patient treated with antithyroid drugs. J is TRBJ2-1 and V is TRBV6-9, with 13 bases identical to TRBD2. DNA for the CDR3: TGTGCCAGCAGTTACGGGACTAGCGGGATAAATGAGCAGTTCTTC. It specifies CASSYGTSGINEQFF.